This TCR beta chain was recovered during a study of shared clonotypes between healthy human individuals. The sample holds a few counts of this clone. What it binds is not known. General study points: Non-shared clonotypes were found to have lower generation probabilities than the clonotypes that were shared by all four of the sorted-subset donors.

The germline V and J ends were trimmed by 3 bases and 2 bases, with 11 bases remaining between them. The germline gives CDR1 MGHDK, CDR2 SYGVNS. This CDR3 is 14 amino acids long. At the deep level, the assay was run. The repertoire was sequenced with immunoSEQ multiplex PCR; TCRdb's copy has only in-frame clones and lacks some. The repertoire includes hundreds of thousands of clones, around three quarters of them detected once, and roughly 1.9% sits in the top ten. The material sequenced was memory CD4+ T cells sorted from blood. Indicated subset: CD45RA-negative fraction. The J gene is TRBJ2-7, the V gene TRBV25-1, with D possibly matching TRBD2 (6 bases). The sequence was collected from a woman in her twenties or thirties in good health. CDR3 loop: CASSEGLYTYEQYF. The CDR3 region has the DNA TGTGCCAGCAGTGAGGGACTTTATACCTACGAGCAGTACTTC.